This T cell receptor beta chain was retrieved from a study of OX40 agonist ivuxolimab in advanced cancers. Turning to the study itself: Melanoma, hepatocellular carcinoma, head and neck or renal cell cancer occurred in dose-escalation patients. Three patients, one with hepatocellular carcinoma and two with cutaneous melanoma, responded partially.

On this clone: Its antigen is not known.

Notes on the study in general: Certain nonresponders likewise exhibited a low normalized T-cell clonal expansion. In the 0.1 to 3.0 mg/kg range, CD4+ and CD8+ blood T cells had expanded clonally by week 6.

Profiling relied on immunoSEQ multiplex PCR, and the TCRdb table lists in-frame clones only, not all of them. This table holds about 100,000 clones, approximately 91% found once. Germline CDR1 and CDR2: LNHDA and SQIVND (reference sequence). CDR3 length: 18 amino acids. After removal of 6 bases from V and 2 bases from J, the junction contained 11 bases not matched to a gene. This chain joins TRBV19 and TRBJ1-3, with TRBD1 identical over 12 bases. The source material was CD4+ or CD8+ T cells sorted from blood, sampled in a trial of the OX40 agonist ivuxolimab. The TCR comes from an adult with an advanced solid tumor such as melanoma, head and neck, liver or kidney cancer. As DNA, the CDR3 is TGTGCCAGTAGAGTCCGGGACAGGGGGCGATGGGCTGGAAACACCATATATTTT. Its protein is CASRVRDRGRWAGNTIYF.